This T cell receptor (beta chain) was documented in a study of T-cell reconstitution after alpha-beta-depleted transplantation in children. Library preparation (for TCRbeta) was performed with unique molecular identifiers. From the PCR reads, TCRdb called clonotypes with MiXCR, one entry per CDR3 protein. Of roughly 670,000 distinct CDR3 sequences in the sample, about 12% were seen once. General study points: Newly produced T cells mostly accounted for T-cell counts and diversity one year post-transplant.

This clonotype was recorded many times. Its antigen is currently unknown. The CDR3 sequence is 14 residues long. V shed 0 bases and J shed 1 base, with 7 bases lying between them. Per the germline V gene, CDR1 is SGHRS and CDR2 is YFSETQ. This TCR derives from a girl aged 2-15 years with congenital amegakaryocytic thrombocytopenia, due to receive a stem cell transplant. The starting material was PBMCs, obtained before TCRalphabeta/CD19-depleted stem cell transplant. The chain combines TRBV5-1 with TRBJ1-1, with unresolved D. In DNA, the CDR3 is TGCGCCAGCAGCTTGGCCCTCAGGAACACTGAAGCTTTCTTT. Its protein product is CASSLALRNTEAFF.